A selection of T cell receptor beta chains follows, all from one sample in a study of regulatory and conventional T cells in RAG deficiency. Assay used: immunoSEQ multiplex PCR; TCRdb lists only in-frame clones, some missing. The sample consists of 34,000 or so clones, 75% to 90% of them appearing once. These data were likewise used in another study, on regulatory T cells.

The material sequenced was CD8+ T cells sorted from blood. All receptors come from a human donor in good health. Each CDR3 is given with its conserved first and last residue. Each record gives: D gene, clone size, V gene, J gene, CDR3 protein, CDR3 DNA. A D gene is named only where the DNA matches it firmly. Rows may omit the clone size; those that give it use once, few, many or a size class.

TRBD2,.,TRBV6-1,TRBJ2-7,CASSEAGGFSYEQYF,TGTGCCAGCAGTGAGGCGGGGGGGTTCTCCTACGAGCAGTACTTC
TRBD1,.,TRBV11-2,TRBJ1-3,CASSRTGGSSGNTIYF,TGTGCCAGCAGCCGAACAGGGGGAAGCTCTGGAAACACCATATATTTT
TRBD1,.,TRBV4-2,TRBJ2-1,CASSQLGQLHNEQFF,TGTGCCAGCAGCCAACTGGGACAGCTCCACAATGAGCAGTTCTTC
TRBD2,few,TRBV9,TRBJ2-1,CASSDQTSGGRDEQFF,TGTGCCAGCAGCGACCAGACTAGCGGGGGGAGGGATGAGCAGTTCTTC
TRBD1,.,TRBV9,TRBJ1-3,CASSPTGGRGNTIYF,TGTGCCAGCAGCCCTACAGGGGGTCGTGGAAACACCATATATTTT
.,.,TRBV7-2,TRBJ1-4,CASSSPLDSHNEKLFF,TGTGCCAGCAGCTCCCCATTGGACAGTCATAATGAAAAACTGTTTTTT
.,.,TRBV5-5,TRBJ1-2,CASSRSSGNGGYTF,TGTGCCAGCAGCCGCTCCTCCGGGAACGGGGGCTACACCTTC
.,.,TRBV28,TRBJ2-7,CASSSPRPPPTSYEQYF,TGTGCCAGCAGTTCCCCGCGACCACCCCCCACCTCCTACGAGCAGTACTTC
TRBD1,few,TRBV7-9,TRBJ1-6,CASSQWTGNNSPLHF,TGTGCCAGCAGCCAATGGACAGGGAACAATTCACCCCTCCACTTT
TRBD1,.,TRBV7-9,TRBJ1-2,CASSPRLGQEEGYTF,TGTGCCAGCAGCCCCCGCCTTGGACAGGAAGAGGGCTACACCTTC
.,.,TRBV7-9,TRBJ2-5,CASSLALETQYF,TGTGCCAGCTCCCTGGCGTTGGAGACCCAGTACTTC
.,.,TRBV15,TRBJ1-2,CATSRVGRGGYGYTF,TGTGCCACCAGCAGAGTCGGCCGGGGAGGCTATGGCTACACCTTC
.,.,TRBV4-1,TRBJ1-6,CASSQNNSPLHF,TGCGCCAGCAGCCAAAATAATTCACCCCTCCACTTT
TRBD1,.,TRBV6-4,TRBJ1-1,CASSAGTGGGEAFF,TGTGCCAGCAGTGCCGGGACAGGGGGTGGTGAAGCTTTCTTT
.,.,TRBV29-1,TRBJ2-3,CSVLRGGTDTQYF,TGCAGCGTTCTGCGGGGTGGCACAGATACGCAGTATTTT
.,once,TRBV5-6,TRBJ2-7,CASSLNGFAYEQYF,TGTGCCAGCAGCTTGAACGGGTTCGCCTACGAGCAGTACTTC
TRBD1,.,TRBV12-5,TRBJ1-4,CASGPGTGSTNEKLFF,TGTGCTAGTGGTCCCGGGACAGGATCAACTAATGAAAAACTGTTTTTT
TRBD1,.,TRBV6-1,TRBJ1-2,CASSLQGQGGYGYTF,TGTGCCAGCAGTCTCCAGGGACAGGGCGGCTATGGCTACACCTTC
.,.,TRBV9,TRBJ2-7,CASSVGQGGYEQYF,TGTGCCAGCAGCGTAGGACAGGGAGGATACGAGCAGTACTTC
.,.,TRBV2,TRBJ2-1,CASSSRGGEQFF,TGTGCCAGCAGTTCCAGGGGGGGGGAGCAGTTCTTC
.,few,TRBV18,TRBJ1-3,CASSPLVRLGNTIYF,TGTGCCAGCTCACCACTCGTACGGCTTGGAAACACCATATATTTT
TRBD2,.,TRBV6-5,TRBJ2-7,CASSLTGTSFDEQYF,TGTGCCAGCAGTTTGACCGGGACTAGCTTCGACGAGCAGTACTTC
.,.,TRBV18,TRBJ2-7,CASSPRGTGYEQYF,TGTGCCAGCTCACCAAGGGGAACGGGGTACGAGCAGTACTTC
.,.,TRBV19,TRBJ1-1,CASTTPGPTEAFF,TGTGCCAGTACAACCCCGGGCCCCACTGAAGCTTTCTTT
.,.,TRBV2,TRBJ1-4,CASSERTGKLFF,TGTGCCAGCAGTGAACGGACCGGAAAACTGTTTTTT
.,once,TRBV2,TRBJ1-1,CAMKQRVRTEAFF,TGTGCCATGAAGCAGCGAGTCCGCACTGAAGCTTTCTTT
TRBD1,.,TRBV7-8,TRBJ2-5,CASRRRTGEKTQYF,TGTGCCAGCAGGAGGCGGACAGGGGAGAAGACCCAGTACTTC
.,.,TRBV5-1,TRBJ1-1,CASRKGGDPTEAFF,TGCGCCAGCCGGAAGGGTGGAGATCCCACTGAAGCTTTCTTT
.,few,TRBV27,TRBJ2-1,CASTAGANEQFF,TGTGCCAGCACGGCGGGGGCCAATGAGCAGTTCTTC
.,.,TRBV6-6,TRBJ1-1,CASSDEGLDTEAFF,TGTGCCAGCAGTGATGAGGGGCTCGACACTGAAGCTTTCTTT
.,.,TRBV19,TRBJ2-2,CASSIRVMNTGELFF,TGTGCCAGTAGTATAAGGGTGATGAACACCGGGGAGCTGTTTTTT
.,.,TRBV5-1,TRBJ2-1,CASSSDTYNEQFF,TGCGCCAGCAGCTCGGACACCTACAATGAGCAGTTCTTC
.,.,TRBV27,TRBJ2-3,CASSLSAGNTDTQYF,TGTGCCAGCAGTTTATCCGCGGGGAACACAGATACGCAGTATTTT
.,.,TRBV13,TRBJ2-7,CASSFVREGNEQYF,TGTGCCAGCAGCTTCGTCAGGGAAGGTAACGAGCAGTACTTC
TRBD2,.,TRBV6-1,TRBJ2-5,CASSASGAQETQYF,TGTGCCAGCAGTGCTAGCGGGGCCCAAGAGACCCAGTACTTC
.,.,TRBV7-3,TRBJ1-2,CASSASPQGGYGYTF,TGTGCCAGCAGCGCCAGCCCCCAGGGTGGCTATGGCTACACCTTC
.,.,TRBV5-5,TRBJ1-1,CASSPVLPNTEAFF,TGTGCCAGCAGCCCGGTTCTGCCGAACACTGAAGCTTTCTTT
.,.,TRBV18,TRBJ2-5,CASSPKATQYF,TGTGCCAGCTCACCCAAAGCGACCCAGTACTTC
.,.,TRBV6-5,TRBJ2-3,CASSARDPGADTQYF,TGTGCCAGCAGCGCCCGGGACCCCGGGGCAGATACGCAGTATTTT
.,.,TRBV6-1,TRBJ2-1,CASSEMGVYNEQFF,TGTGCCAGCAGTGAAATGGGGGTGTACAATGAGCAGTTCTTC
.,.,TRBV5-8,TRBJ1-2,CASSLGRAYGYTF,TGTGCCAGCAGCCTGGGACGGGCATATGGCTACACCTTC
.,.,TRBV19,TRBJ2-7,CASSPIGSWSYEQYF,TGTGCCAGTAGCCCTATTGGCAGCTGGTCCTACGAGCAGTACTTC
.,.,TRBV7-3,TRBJ2-7,CASSLDGGPSYEQYF,TGTGCCAGCAGCCTGGACGGGGGGCCGTCCTACGAGCAGTACTTC
.,few,TRBV10-2,TRBJ2-1,CASSDGEQFF,TGCGCCAGCAGTGACGGTGAGCAGTTCTTC
.,.,TRBV19,TRBJ1-2,CASTWFRTARGYTF,TGTGCCAGTACCTGGTTTAGGACCGCGCGTGGCTACACCTTC
TRBD2,few,TRBV6-8,TRBJ2-1,CASSDGLAGDNEQFF,TGTGCCAGCAGTGACGGACTAGCGGGAGACAATGAGCAGTTCTTC
TRBD1,.,TRBV19,TRBJ2-7,CASSNWDSGSYEQYF,TGTGCCAGTAGTAACTGGGACAGTGGCTCCTACGAGCAGTACTTC
.,.,TRBV11-2,TRBJ2-2,CASSLVVPRGTGELFF,TGTGCCAGCAGCTTAGTAGTCCCCCGAGGCACCGGGGAGCTGTTTTTT
.,.,TRBV29-1,TRBJ1-1,CSAQSMNTEAFF,TGCAGCGCCCAGAGCATGAACACTGAAGCTTTCTTT
.,.,TRBV13,TRBJ1-5,CASSLGTSNQPQHF,TGTGCCAGCAGCTTAGGGACTAGCAATCAGCCCCAGCATTTT
.,once,TRBV27,TRBJ1-5,CASSPFYSNQPQHF,TGTGCCAGCAGTCCATTTTATAGCAATCAGCCCCAGCATTTT
.,once,TRBV2,TRBJ2-3,CASSEAGILGDTQYF,TGTGCCAGCAGTGAAGCAGGGATCCTCGGAGATACGCAGTATTTT
.,.,TRBV6-1,TRBJ1-5,CASSERWDQPQHF,TGTGCCAGCAGTGAAAGGTGGGATCAGCCCCAGCATTTT
.,.,TRBV5-4,TRBJ1-6,CASSLNRVNNSPLHF,TGTGCCAGCAGTTTAAACAGGGTGAATAATTCACCCCTCCACTTT
.,.,TRBV6-1,TRBJ2-5,CASSRQETQYF,TGTGCCAGCAGTAGACAAGAGACCCAGTACTTC
TRBD2,few,TRBV5-6,TRBJ2-5,CASSSLRTSGRRAQETQYF,TGTGCCAGCAGCTCCCTTCGGACTAGCGGGCGCAGAGCGCAAGAGACCCAGTACTTC
.,.,TRBV6-6,TRBJ1-5,CASSYSTANQPQHF,TGTGCCAGCAGTTACTCGACCGCTAATCAGCCCCAGCATTTT
TRBD2,.,TRBV9,TRBJ2-2,CASSASTGGSGELFF,TGTGCCAGCAGCGCCTCGACCGGGGGGTCCGGGGAGCTGTTTTTT
.,.,TRBV5-1,TRBJ2-3,CASSFGAADTQYF,TGCGCCAGCAGCTTCGGGGCGGCGGATACGCAGTATTTT